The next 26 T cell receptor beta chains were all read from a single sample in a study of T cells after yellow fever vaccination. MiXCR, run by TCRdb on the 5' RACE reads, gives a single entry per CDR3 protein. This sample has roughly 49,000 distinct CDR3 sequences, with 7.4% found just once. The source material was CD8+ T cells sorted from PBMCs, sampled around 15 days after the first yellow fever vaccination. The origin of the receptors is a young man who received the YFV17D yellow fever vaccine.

CDR3 coding DNA: TGTGCCAGCAGTTCGACCATGGGGTTGGCAGATACGCAGTATTTT. This codes for CASSSTMGLADTQYF. This chain connects TRBV2 to TRBJ2-3; D is undetermined. There are 15 residues in the CDR3. Germline assignment: CDR1 SNHLY and CDR2 FYNNEI. V lost 5 bases, J lost 4 bases, and 16 bases lay in between.

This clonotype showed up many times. The CDR3 sequence is CASSLGSDRLFF. In DNA, the CDR3 is TGTGCCAGCAGCTTAGGCTCGGACAGGCTGTTTTTT. J is TRBJ2-2 and V is TRBV7-9, with D maybe TRBD1 (6 bases). Germline CDR1 is SEHNR and CDR2 is FQNEAQ (reference sequence). V was pared by 1 base and J by 13 bases, with 10 bases between. This CDR3 is built from 12 residues.

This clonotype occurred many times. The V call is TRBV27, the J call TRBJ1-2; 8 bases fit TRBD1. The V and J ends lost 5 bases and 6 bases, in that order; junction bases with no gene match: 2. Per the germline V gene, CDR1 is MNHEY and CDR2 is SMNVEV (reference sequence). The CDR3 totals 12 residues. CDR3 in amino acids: CASSTTGDGYTF. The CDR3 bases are TGTGCCAGCAGTACGACAGGGGATGGCTACACCTTC.

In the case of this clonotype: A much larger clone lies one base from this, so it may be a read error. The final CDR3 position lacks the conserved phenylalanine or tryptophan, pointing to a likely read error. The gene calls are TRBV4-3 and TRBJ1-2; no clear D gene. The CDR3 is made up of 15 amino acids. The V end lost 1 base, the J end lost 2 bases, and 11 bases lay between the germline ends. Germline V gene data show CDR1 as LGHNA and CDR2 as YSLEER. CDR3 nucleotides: TGCGCCAGCAGCCAAGCAGCGGCCATAAACTATGGCTACACCTAC. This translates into CASSQAAAINYGYTY.

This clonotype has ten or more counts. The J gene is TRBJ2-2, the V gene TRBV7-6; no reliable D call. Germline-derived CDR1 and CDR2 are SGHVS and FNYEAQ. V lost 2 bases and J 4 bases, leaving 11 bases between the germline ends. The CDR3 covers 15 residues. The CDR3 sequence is CASSLQWQVTGELFF. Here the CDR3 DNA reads TGTGCCAGCAGCTTACAGTGGCAAGTCACCGGGGAGCTGTTTTTT.

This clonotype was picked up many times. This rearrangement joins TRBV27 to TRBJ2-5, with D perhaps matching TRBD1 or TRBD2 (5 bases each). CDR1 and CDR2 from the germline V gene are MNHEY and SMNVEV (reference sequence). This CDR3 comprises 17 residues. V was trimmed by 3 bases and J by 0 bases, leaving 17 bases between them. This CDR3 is CASSFIRDEANQETQYF. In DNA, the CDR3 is TGTGCCAGCAGTTTTATAAGGGACGAGGCTAACCAAGAGACCCAGTACTTC.

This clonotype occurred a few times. In DNA form, the CDR3 reads TGTGCCAGTAGTCAGGGGGCATTCGAGACCCAGTACTTC. Protein sequence: CASSQGAFETQYF. The chain joins TRBV19 to TRBJ2-5; 8 positions match TRBD1. CDR3 length equals 13 residues. CDR1 and CDR2 (germline): LNHDA, SQIVND (reference sequence). Trimming cost V 5 bases and J 5 bases; bases outside gene matches: 4.

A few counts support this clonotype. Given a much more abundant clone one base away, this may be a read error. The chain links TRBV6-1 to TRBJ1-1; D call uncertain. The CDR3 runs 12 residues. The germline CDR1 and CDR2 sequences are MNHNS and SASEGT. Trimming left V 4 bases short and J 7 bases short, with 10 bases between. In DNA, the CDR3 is TGTGCCAGCAGTGGGACCTGTGGTGAAGCTTTCTTT. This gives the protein CASSGTCGEAFF.

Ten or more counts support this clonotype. The CDR3, as DNA: TGTGCCAGCAGCCTGCTGGGGAGAAATAATTCACCCCTCCACTTT. Encoded protein: CASSLLGRNNSPLHF. V is TRBV7-9 and J is TRBJ1-6; no definite D call. The CDR3 is 15 residues long. CDR1 is SEHNR and CDR2 is FQNEAQ in the germline V gene (reference sequence). Trimming stripped 5 bases from V and 5 bases from J, with 13 bases between.

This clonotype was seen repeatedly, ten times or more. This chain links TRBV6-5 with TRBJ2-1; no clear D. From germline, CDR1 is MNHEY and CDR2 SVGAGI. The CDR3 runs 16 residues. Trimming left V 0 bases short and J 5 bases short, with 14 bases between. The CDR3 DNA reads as TGTGCCAGCAGTTACTCGACGCCAGCTACAAACAATGAGCAGTTCTTC. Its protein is CASSYSTPATNNEQFF.

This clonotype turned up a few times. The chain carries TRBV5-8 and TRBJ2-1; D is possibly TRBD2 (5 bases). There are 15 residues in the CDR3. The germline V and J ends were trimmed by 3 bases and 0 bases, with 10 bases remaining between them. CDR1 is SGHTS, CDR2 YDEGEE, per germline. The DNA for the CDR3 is TGTGCCAGCAGCTCTGGACTGCTCTCCTACAATGAGCAGTTCTTC. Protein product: CASSSGLLSYNEQFF.

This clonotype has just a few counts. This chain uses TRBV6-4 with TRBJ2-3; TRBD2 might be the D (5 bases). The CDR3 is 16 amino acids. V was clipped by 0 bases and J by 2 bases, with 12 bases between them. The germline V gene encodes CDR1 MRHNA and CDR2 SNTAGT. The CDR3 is CASSDSISADTDTQYF. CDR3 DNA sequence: TGTGCCAGCAGTGACTCTATTAGCGCTGACACAGATACGCAGTATTTT.

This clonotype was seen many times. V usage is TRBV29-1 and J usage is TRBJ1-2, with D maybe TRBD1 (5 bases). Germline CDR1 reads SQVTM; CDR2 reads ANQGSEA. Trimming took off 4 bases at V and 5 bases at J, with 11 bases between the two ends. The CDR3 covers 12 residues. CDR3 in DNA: TGCAGCGTTGCCCAGGGAGAGTATGGCTACACCTTC. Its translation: CSVAQGEYGYTF.

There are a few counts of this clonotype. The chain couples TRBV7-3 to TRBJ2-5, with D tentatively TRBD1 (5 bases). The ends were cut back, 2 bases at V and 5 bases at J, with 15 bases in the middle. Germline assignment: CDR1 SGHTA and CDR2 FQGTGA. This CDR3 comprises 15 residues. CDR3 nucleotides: TGTGCCAGCAGCTTATTGGGGCCACCTGGGGAGACCCAGTACTTC. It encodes CASSLLGPPGETQYF.

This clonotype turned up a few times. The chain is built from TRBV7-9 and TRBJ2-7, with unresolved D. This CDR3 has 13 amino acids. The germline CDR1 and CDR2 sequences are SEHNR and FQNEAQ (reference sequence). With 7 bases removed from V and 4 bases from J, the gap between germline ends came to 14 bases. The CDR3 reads CASNRADKYEQYF. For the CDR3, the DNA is TGTGCCAGCAACCGGGCAGATAAGTACGAGCAGTACTTC.

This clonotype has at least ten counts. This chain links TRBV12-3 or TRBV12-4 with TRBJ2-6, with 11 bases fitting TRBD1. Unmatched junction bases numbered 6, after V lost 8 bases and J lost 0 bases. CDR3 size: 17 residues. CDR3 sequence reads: CASLGTGGNSGANVLTF. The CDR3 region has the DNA TGTGCCAGCCTAGGGACAGGGGGGAACTCTGGGGCCAACGTCCTGACTTTC.

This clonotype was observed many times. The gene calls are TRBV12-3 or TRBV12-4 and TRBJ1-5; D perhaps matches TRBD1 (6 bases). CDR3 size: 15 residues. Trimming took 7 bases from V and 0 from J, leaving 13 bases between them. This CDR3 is CASKTGQRSNQPQHF. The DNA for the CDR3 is TGTGCCAGCAAAACCGGACAGCGTAGCAATCAGCCCCAGCATTTT.

The CDR3 bases are TGCAGTGCTAGAGTTTGGGGCGACAGGGGCGATACCGGCTACGAGCAGTACTTC. This encodes CSARVWGDRGDTGYEQYF. V and J are TRBV20-1 and TRBJ2-7, with TRBD1 matching over 8 bases. This CDR3 is 18 amino acids long. J gave up 3 bases and V 1 base, and 17 bases lay outside the gene matches. Per germline, CDR1 DFQATT and CDR2 SNEGSKA (reference sequence).

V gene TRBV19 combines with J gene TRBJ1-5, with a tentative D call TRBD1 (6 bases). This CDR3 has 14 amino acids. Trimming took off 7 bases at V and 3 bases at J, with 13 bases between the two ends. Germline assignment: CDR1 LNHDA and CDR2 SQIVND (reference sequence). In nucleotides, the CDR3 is TGTGCCAGTACCACAGGGAATGACAATCAGCCCCAGCATTTT. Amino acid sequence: CASTTGNDNQPQHF.

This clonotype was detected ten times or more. The CDR3 bases are TGTGCCAGCAGCTTAACTTTAAGTCGGGGCTACACCTTC. It encodes CASSLTLSRGYTF. This rearrangement joins TRBV7-2 to TRBJ1-2; D remains unclear. Germline loops: CDR1 SGHTA, CDR2 FQGNSA. Trimming shortened V by 2 bases and J by 8 bases, and 12 bases separated the two germline ends. CDR3 length: 13 amino acids. Supplemented by reference TRBV7-2 and TRBJ1-2, the full variable domain reads GAGVSQSPSNKVTEKGKDVELRCDPISGHTALYWYRQSLGQGLEFLIYFQGNSAPDKSGLPSDRFSAERTGGSVSTLTIQRTQQEDSAVYLCASSLTLSRGYTFGSGTRLTVV.

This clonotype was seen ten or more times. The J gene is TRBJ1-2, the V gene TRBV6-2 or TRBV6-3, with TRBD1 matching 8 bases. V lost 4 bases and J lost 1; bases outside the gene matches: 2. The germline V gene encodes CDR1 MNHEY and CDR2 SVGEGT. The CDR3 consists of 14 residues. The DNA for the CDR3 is TGTGCCAGCAGTTCGACAGGGGTTAACTATGGCTACACCTTC. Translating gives CASSSTGVNYGYTF.

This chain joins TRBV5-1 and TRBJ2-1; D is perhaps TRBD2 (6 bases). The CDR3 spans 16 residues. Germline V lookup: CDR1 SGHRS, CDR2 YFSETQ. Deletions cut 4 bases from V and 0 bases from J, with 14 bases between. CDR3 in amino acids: CASSALRDASYNEQFF. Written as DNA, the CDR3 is TGCGCCAGCAGCGCCTTGCGGGATGCCTCCTACAATGAGCAGTTCTTC.

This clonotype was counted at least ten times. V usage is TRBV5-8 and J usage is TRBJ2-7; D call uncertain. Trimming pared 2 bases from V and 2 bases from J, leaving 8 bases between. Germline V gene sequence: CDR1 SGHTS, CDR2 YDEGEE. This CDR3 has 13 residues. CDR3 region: CASSFDSPYEQYF. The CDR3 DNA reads TGTGCCAGCAGCTTTGACTCCCCCTACGAGCAGTACTTC.

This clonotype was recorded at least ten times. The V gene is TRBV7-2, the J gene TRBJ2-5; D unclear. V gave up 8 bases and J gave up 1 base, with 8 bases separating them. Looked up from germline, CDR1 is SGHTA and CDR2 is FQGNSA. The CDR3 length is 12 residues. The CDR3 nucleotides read TGTGCCAGCGCGTCGATCCAAGAGACCCAGTACTTC. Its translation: CASASIQETQYF.

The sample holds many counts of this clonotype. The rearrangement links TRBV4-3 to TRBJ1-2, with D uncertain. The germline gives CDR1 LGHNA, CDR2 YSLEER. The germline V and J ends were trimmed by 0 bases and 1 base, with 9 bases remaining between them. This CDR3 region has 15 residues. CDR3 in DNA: TGCGCCAGCAGCCAAGAGTCGCTGGGTAACTATGGCTACACCTTC. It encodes CASSQESLGNYGYTF.

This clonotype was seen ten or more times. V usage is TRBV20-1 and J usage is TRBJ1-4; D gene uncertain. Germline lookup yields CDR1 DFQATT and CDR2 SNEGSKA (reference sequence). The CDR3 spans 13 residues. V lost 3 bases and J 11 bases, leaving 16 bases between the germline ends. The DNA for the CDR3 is TGCAGTGCTAGTGATGTCCGCTCACGGAAACTGTTTTTT. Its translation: CSASDVRSRKLFF.